This T cell receptor beta chain is from a study of T cells in Graves' hyperthyroidism and ophthalmopathy. This clonotype was recorded many times. Its antigen remains unknown. Study-wide results and caveats: Blood also contained most expanded thyroid clonotypes above 0.001.

The V gene's germline CDR1 is PRHDT and CDR2 FYEKMQ (reference sequence). The CDR3 spans 13 residues. V lost 8 bases, J lost 0 bases, and 10 bases lay in between. TCR beta CDR3 region amplification was performed from RNA transcripts. First-round RT-PCR targeting the TCR CDR3 was performed with the HTBI primer set. One entry per CDR3 protein results from TCRdb running MiXCR on the multiplex PCR reads. Of hundreds of thousands of distinct CDR3 sequences listed, roughly a sixth are singletons. Sequencing used blood. The chain links TRBV13 to TRBJ1-1; the D gene is possibly TRBD1 (5 bases). This clonotype originated in a woman aged 40 to 49 with Graves' ophthalmopathy. CDR3 protein: CASLRGLNTEAFF. As DNA, the CDR3 is TGTGCCAGCCTGAGGGGTCTGAACACTGAAGCTTTCTTT. Variable domain in full (rest from reference TRBV13 and TRBJ1-1): AAGVIQSPRHLIKEKRETATLKCYPIPRHDTVYWYQQGPGQDPQFLISFYEKMQSDKGSIPDRFSAQQFSDYHSELNMSSLELGDSALYFCASLRGLNTEAFFGQGTRLTVV.